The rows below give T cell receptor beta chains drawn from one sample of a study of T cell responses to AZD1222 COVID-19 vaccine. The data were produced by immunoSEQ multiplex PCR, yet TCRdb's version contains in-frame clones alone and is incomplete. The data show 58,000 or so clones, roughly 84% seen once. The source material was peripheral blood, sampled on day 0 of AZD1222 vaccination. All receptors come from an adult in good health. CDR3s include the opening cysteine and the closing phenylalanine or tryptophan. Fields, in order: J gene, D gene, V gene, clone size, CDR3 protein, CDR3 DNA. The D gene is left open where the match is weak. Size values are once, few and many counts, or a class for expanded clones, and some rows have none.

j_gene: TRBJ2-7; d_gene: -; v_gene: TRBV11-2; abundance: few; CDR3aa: CASSLGEGTHSYEQYF; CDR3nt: TGTGCCAGCAGCTTAGGAGAAGGGACTCACTCCTACGAGCAGTACTTC
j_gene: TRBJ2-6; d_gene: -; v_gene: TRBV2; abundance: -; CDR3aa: CASSELAYVGSGANVLTF; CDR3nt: TGTGCCAGCAGTGAATTGGCTTATGTGGGTTCCGGGGCCAACGTCCTGACTTTC
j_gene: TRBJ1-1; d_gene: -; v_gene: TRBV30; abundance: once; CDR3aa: CAWSWGFHTDYLEAFF; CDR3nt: TGTGCCTGGAGTTGGGGGTTTCACACGGACTACTTGGAAGCTTTCTTT
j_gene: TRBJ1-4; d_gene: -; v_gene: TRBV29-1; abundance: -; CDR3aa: CSVEGGGAAEKLFF; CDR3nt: TGCAGCGTGGAGGGCGGGGGAGCAGCTGAAAAACTGTTTTTT
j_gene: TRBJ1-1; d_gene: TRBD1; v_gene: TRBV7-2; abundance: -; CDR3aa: CASSSATGLNTEAFF; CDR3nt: TGTGCCAGCAGCTCGGCGACAGGGCTGAACACTGAAGCTTTCTTT
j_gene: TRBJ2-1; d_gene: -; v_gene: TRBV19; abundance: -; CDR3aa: CASSIGQGTNEQFF; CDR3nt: TGTGCCAGTAGTATTGGTCAGGGGACCAATGAGCAGTTCTTC
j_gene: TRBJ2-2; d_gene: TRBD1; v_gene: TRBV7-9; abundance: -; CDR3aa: CASSSDGTDQTGELFF; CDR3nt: TGTGCCAGCAGCTCGGATGGGACAGACCAAACCGGGGAGCTGTTTTTT
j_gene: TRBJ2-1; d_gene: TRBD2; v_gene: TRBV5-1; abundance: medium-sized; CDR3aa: CASSVTSGSYNEQFF; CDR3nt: TGCGCCAGCAGCGTCACTAGCGGCTCCTACAATGAGCAGTTCTTC
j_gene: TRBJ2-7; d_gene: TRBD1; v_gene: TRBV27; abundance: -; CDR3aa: CASSPRDRAKQYF; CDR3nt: TGTGCCAGCAGTCCAAGGGACAGGGCTAAACAGTACTTC
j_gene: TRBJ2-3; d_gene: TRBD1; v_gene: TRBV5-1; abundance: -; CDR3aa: CASSPSGTGGSTQYF; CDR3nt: TGCGCCAGCAGCCCCTCCGGGACAGGGGGCTCTACGCAGTATTTT
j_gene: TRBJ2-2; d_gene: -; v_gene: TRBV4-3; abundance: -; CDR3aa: CASSQVAGRGTGELFF; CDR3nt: TGCGCCAGCAGCCAAGTCGCGGGGCGCGGCACCGGGGAGCTGTTTTTT
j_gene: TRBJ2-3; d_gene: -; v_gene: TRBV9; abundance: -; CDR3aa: CASRSWGGPADTQYF; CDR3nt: TGTGCCAGCAGGTCCTGGGGGGGCCCGGCAGATACGCAGTATTTT
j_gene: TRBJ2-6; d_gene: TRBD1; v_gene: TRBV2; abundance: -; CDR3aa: CASSVGQGLSGANVLTF; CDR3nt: TGTGCCAGCAGTGTGGGACAGGGGCTCTCTGGGGCCAACGTCCTGACTTTC
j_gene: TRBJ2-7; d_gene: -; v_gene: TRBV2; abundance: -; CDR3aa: CASSPDNRYEQYF; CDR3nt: TGTGCCAGCAGTCCCGATAATAGGTACGAGCAGTACTTC
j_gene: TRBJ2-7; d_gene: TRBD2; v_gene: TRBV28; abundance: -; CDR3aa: CASSLLAATSYEQYF; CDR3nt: TGTGCCAGCAGCCTACTAGCGGCTACCTCCTACGAGCAGTACTTC
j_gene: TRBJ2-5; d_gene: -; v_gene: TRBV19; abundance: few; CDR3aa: CASSMIGGRGTQYF; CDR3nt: TGTGCCAGTAGTATGATAGGGGGGAGGGGGACCCAGTACTTC
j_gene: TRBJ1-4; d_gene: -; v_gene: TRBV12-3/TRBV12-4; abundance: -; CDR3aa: CASTPLVREKLFF; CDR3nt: TGTGCCAGCACCCCCTTAGTCAGGGAAAAACTGTTTTTT
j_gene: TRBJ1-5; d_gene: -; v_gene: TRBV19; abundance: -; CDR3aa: CASSVRDSNQPQHF; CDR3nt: TGTGCCAGTAGCGTCCGGGACAGCAATCAGCCCCAGCATTTT
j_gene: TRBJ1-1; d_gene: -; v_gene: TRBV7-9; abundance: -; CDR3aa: CASSQGNTEAFF; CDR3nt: TGTGCCAGCAGTCAGGGAAATACTGAAGCTTTCTTT
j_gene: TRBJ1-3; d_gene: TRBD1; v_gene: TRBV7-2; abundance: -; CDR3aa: CASSLLRGQRGNTIYF; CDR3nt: TGTGCCAGCAGCTTACTCCGGGGACAGAGGGGAAACACCATATATTTT
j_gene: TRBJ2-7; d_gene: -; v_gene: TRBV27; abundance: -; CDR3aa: CASSFSQGHIKYEQYF; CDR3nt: TGTGCCAGCAGTTTCTCTCAGGGGCACATCAAATACGAGCAGTACTTC
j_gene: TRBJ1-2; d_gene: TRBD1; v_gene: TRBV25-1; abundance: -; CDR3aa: CASSGEAGQFNYGYTF; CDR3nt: TGTGCCAGCAGTGGTGAAGCGGGACAGTTCAACTATGGCTACACCTTC
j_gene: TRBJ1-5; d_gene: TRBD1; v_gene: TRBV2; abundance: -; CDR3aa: CASSARQGAYQPQHF; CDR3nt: TGTGCCAGCAGTGCTCGACAGGGGGCTTATCAGCCCCAGCATTTT
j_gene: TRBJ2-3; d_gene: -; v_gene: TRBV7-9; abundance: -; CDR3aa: CASSSPGLVSTDTQYF; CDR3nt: TGTGCCAGCAGCTCCCCGGGGCTCGTTAGCACAGATACGCAGTATTTT
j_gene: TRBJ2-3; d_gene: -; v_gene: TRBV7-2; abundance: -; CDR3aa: CASSLNEAPDTQYF; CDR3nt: TGTGCCAGCAGCTTAAATGAGGCCCCAGATACGCAGTATTTT
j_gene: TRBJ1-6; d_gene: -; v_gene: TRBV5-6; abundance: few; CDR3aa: CASSLGGSKNSPLHF; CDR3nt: TGTGCCAGCAGCTTGGGGGGCAGTAAGAATTCACCCCTCCACTTT
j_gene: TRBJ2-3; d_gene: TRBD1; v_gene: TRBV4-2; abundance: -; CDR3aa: CASSSKGAEDRDTQYF; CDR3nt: TGTGCCAGCAGCTCAAAGGGGGCGGAGGATAGAGATACGCAGTATTTT
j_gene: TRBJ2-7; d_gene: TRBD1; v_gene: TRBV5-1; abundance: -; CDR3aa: CASMTGQGYEQYF; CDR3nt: TGCGCCTCAATGACAGGGCAGGGCTACGAGCAGTACTTC
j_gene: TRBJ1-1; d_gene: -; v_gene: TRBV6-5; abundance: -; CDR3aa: CASSYSSMGTEAFF; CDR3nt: TGTGCCAGCAGTTACTCGTCGATGGGCACTGAAGCTTTCTTT
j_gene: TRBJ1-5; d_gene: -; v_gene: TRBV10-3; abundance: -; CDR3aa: CAIREDLNQPQHF; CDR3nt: TGTGCCATCAGAGAGGACTTAAATCAGCCCCAGCATTTT
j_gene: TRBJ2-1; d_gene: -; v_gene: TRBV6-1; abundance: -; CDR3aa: CASSERDFLVPNEQFF; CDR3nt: TGTGCCAGCAGTGAAAGGGACTTTCTGGTCCCCAATGAGCAGTTCTTC
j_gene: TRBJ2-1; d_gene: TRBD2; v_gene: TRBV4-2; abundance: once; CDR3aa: CASSQERSSGGVNEQFF; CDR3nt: TGTGCCAGCAGCCAAGAAAGGAGTAGCGGGGGTGTAAATGAGCAGTTCTTC
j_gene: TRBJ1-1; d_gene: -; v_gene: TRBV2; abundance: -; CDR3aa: CASSSSLNTEAFF; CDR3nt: TGTGCCAGCAGTTCTTCTTTGAACACTGAAGCTTTCTTT
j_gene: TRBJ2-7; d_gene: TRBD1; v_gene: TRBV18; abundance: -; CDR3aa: CASSQGQEDEQYF; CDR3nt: TGTGCCAGCTCACAGGGACAGGAGGACGAGCAGTACTTC
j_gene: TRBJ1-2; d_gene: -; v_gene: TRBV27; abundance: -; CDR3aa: CASSWSGGYYYGYTF; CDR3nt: TGTGCCAGCAGTTGGTCGGGGGGGTACTACTATGGCTACACCTTC
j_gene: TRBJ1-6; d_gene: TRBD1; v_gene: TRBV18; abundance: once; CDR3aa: CASSPSTGQGNSPLHF; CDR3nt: TGTGCCAGCTCACCCTCCACGGGACAGGGGAATTCACCCCTCCACTTT
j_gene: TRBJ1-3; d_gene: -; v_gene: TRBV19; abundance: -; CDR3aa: CASLTSSGNTIYF; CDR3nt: TGTGCCTCCCTCACGAGTTCTGGAAACACCATATATTTT
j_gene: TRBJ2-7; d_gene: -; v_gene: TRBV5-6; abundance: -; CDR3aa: CASSFRAAEQYF; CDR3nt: TGTGCCAGCAGCTTTAGGGCAGCTGAGCAGTACTTC
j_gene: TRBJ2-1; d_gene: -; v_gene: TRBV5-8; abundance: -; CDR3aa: CASPHNYLQGDRNEQFF; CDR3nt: TGTGCCAGCCCTCATAATTATCTGCAGGGCGATAGAAATGAGCAGTTCTTC
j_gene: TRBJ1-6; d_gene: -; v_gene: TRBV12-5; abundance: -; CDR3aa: CASGLVLGAFDSPLHF; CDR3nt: TGTGCTAGTGGTTTGGTATTGGGGGCGTTTGATTCACCCCTCCACTTT
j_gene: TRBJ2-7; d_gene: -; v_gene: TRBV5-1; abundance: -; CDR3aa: CASSIQGSGEQYF; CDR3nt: TGCGCCAGCAGTATACAGGGCTCAGGGGAGCAGTACTTC
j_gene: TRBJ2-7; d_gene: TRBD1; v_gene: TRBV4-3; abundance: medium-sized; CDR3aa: CASSQDGTGGEQYF; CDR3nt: TGCGCCAGCAGCCAAGACGGGACAGGGGGGGAGCAGTACTTC
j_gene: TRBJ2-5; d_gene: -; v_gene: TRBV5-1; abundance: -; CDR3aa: CASSLVPAQETQYF; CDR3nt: TGCGCCAGCAGCTTGGTCCCAGCCCAAGAGACCCAGTACTTC
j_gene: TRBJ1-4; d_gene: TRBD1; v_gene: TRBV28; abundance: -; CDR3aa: CASSLPQGATIATNEKLFF; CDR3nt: TGTGCCAGCAGTTTACCCCAGGGGGCGACGATCGCAACTAATGAAAAACTGTTTTTT
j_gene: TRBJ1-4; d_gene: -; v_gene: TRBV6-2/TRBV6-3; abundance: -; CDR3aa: CASSWNRATNEKLFF; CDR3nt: TGTGCCAGCAGTTGGAATAGGGCAACTAATGAAAAACTGTTTTTT